This TCR beta chain comes out of a study of cytomegalovirus exposure and HLA in healthy donors. Study-level findings and limits: Earlier analysis found most TCR beta V segments productive about 90% or about 30% of the time.

Primers for the PCR totalled 60 Vbeta and 13 Jbeta. The assay was immunoSEQ multiplex PCR, and TCRdb's table has in-frame clones only and misses some. The data show about 150,000 clones, around four fifths seen once. The length of the CDR3 is 14 residues. Per germline, CDR1 MNHNS and CDR2 SASEGT. V lost 3 bases and J lost 8; bases outside the gene matches: 4. Turning to this clone: Its target is unknown.

The chain carries TRBV6-1 and TRBJ2-1; 10 bases are a match to TRBD2. Sequencing was carried out using PBMCs. The receptor was isolated from a woman in her late teens or twenties in good health and CMV-seronegative. CDR3 sequence reads: CASSEGLASDEQFF. In DNA form, the CDR3 reads TGTGCCAGCAGTGAGGGACTAGCGTCGGATGAGCAGTTCTTC.